The TCR beta chain under discussion was sequenced for a study of blood T cell repertoires in COVID-19. At the level of the study: Sites in the United States, Italy and Spain provided acute and convalescent COVID-19 samples. The analysed material was cDNA or gDNA that came from T cells, B-cell-depleted T cells, or PBMCs.

Per the original methods: Reference gene primers were amplified, and this amplification served to estimate nucleated cell counts. Sequencing used immunoSEQ multiplex PCR; TCRdb keeps in-frame clones, though not all of them. The D gene and trimming were derived from the DNA, and the V and J assignments and clone size from that table. The sample has 230,000 or so clones; 85% are singletons. CDR1 is KGHSH and CDR2 is LQKENI in the germline V gene. This CDR3 is 16 amino acids long. V was clipped by 4 bases and J by 5 bases; unmatched bases: 12. All enrollees were about 18 to 90 years old and from under 25 US areas.

Sequenced: PBMCs or T cells enriched from blood (not recorded which). The receptor comes from a woman aged 50 to 60 who had been exposed to COVID-19. The gene calls are TRBV18 and TRBJ2-7, with TRBD1 matching over 9 bases. The CDR3 sequence is CASSLQQGAPWDEQYF. For the CDR3, the DNA is TGTGCCAGCTCACTCCAACAGGGGGCACCTTGGGACGAGCAGTACTTC.